In its sample, the clone carrying this T cell receptor beta chain was seen once. The data are from a study of blood T cell repertoires in COVID-19. Study summary: Acute and convalescent COVID-19 specimens originated in the United States, Italy and Spain. From T cells, B-cell-depleted T cells, or PBMCs came the material, which was cDNA or gDNA.

V lost 0 bases to trimming and J lost 6 bases; unmatched junction nucleotides: 5. Germline values: CDR1 SGHRS, CDR2 YFSETQ. CDR3 length: 15 amino acids. In the original processing: Amplifying reference gene primers gave estimates of nucleated cell counts. TCRdb's copy holds only in-frame clones and misses some; the assay was immunoSEQ multiplex PCR. V and J calls and clone size are given by that table; D and trimming were obtained from the DNA. The sample lists approximately 70,000 clones, about 90% seen once, with approximately 5.5% in the top ten. The clonotype originates from a human donor in a cohort sampled during active COVID-19. The sequenced sample consisted of peripheral blood. The chain employs TRBV5-1 and TRBJ2-2; TRBD1 matches 7 bases. The CDR3 region has the DNA TGCGCCAGCAGCTTGGCCTCAGACAGGGCCGGGGAGCTGTTTTTT. Protein product: CASSLASDRAGELFF.